The next 17 T cell receptor beta chains were all read from a single sample in a study of blood T cell repertoires in COVID-19. The method was immunoSEQ multiplex PCR; TCRdb's version includes in-frame clones alone and lacks a portion of them. The sample holds some 62,000 clones, 86% seen once. Sequencing was carried out using peripheral blood. The receptors originated from a woman aged 80 or over with acute or convalescent COVID-19.

CDR3 amino acids: CASSTSGLGSLGQYF. In DNA form, the CDR3 reads TGTGCCAGCTCCACTTCGGGACTTGGATCCCTGGGGCAGTACTTC. J is TRBJ2-7 and V is TRBV2; D might be TRBD2 (6 bases). The germline CDR1 and CDR2 sequences are SNHLY and FYNNEI. The V end lost 8 bases, the J end lost 9 bases, and 26 bases lay between the germline ends. The CDR3 has 15 amino acids. Full variable domain (rest looked up from reference TRBV2 and TRBJ2-7): EPEVTQTPSHQVTQMGQEVILRCVPISNHLYFYWYRQILGQKVEFLVSFYNNEISEKSEIFDDQFSVERPDGSNFTLKIRSTKLEDSAMYFCASSTSGLGSLGQYFGPGTRLTVT.

The V gene is TRBV5-1, the J gene TRBJ2-7; the D is unclear. The germline CDR1 and CDR2 sequences are SGHRS and YFSETQ. The CDR3 runs to 14 residues. Trimming stripped 4 bases from V and 2 bases from J, with 13 bases between. The CDR3 region is CASSPNEATYEQYF. The CDR3 coding sequence is TGCGCCAGCAGCCCGAACGAGGCAACCTACGAGCAGTACTTC.

V gene TRBV28 combines with J gene TRBJ2-1; TRBD1 agrees at 8 bases. The V segment lost 3 bases and the J segment 5 bases; nucleotides outside the gene matches: 9. CDR1 MDHEN and CDR2 SYDVKM come from the germline V gene. This CDR3 has 16 residues. CDR3 loop: CASSLLTGQGNNEQFF. As DNA, the CDR3 is TGTGCCAGCAGTTTGCTTACTGGACAGGGAAACAATGAGCAGTTCTTC.

J is TRBJ2-2 and V is TRBV10-3; D is uncertain. V lost 4 bases and J 9 bases, leaving 6 bases between the germline ends. The CDR3 loop spans 11 amino acids. CDR1 and CDR2 (germline): ENHRY, SYGVKD. The CDR3 DNA is TGTGCCATCAGTGGCGTCAGGGAGCTGTTTTTT. Amino acids: CAISGVRELFF.

The chain links TRBV5-5 to TRBJ2-2; D is possibly TRBD2 (6 bases). Germline loops: CDR1 SGHKS, CDR2 YYEKEE (reference sequence). The germline V and J ends were trimmed by 4 bases and 0 bases, with 13 bases remaining between them. This CDR3 contains 16 residues. The CDR3 DNA reads as TGTGCCAGCAGCCTGGCGGGATTGGCGAACACCGGGGAGCTGTTTTTT. Translation: CASSLAGLANTGELFF.

This clone was seen only once. This chain uses TRBV6-2 or TRBV6-3 with TRBJ1-2, with 9 nucleotides matching TRBD1. The CDR3 loop spans 15 amino acids. The trim removed 0 bases at V and 6 bases at J, leaving 5 bases unmatched. Germline CDR1 reads MNHEY; CDR2 reads SVGEGT. The CDR3 DNA follows: TGTGCCAGCAGTTACTCGACAGGGGGGATTAATGGCTACACCTTC. Translated: CASSYSTGGINGYTF.

The V gene is TRBV5-1, the J gene TRBJ2-7; D is uncertain. V was cut by 7 bases and J by 3 bases, with 20 bases left in between. The CDR3 totals 15 residues. Per germline, CDR1 SGHRS and CDR2 YFSETQ. CDR3 nucleotides: TGCGCCAGCGCCCGCTTATTTGGAGAAAACTACGAGCAGTACTTC. Its translation is CASARLFGENYEQYF.

CDR3 amino acids: CASSLAGVYTGELFF. CDR3 nucleotide sequence: TGTGCCAGCAGCTTGGCCGGGGTGTACACCGGGGAGCTGTTTTTT. The chain joins TRBV5-4 to TRBJ2-2, with a weak D call TRBD2 (5 bases). V was trimmed by 0 bases and J by 3 bases, leaving 9 bases between them. This CDR3 is 15 amino acids long. Germline V gene data show CDR1 as SGHNT and CDR2 as YYREEE (reference sequence).

By sample share, this clone is medium-sized (0.01 to 0.1%). The genes are TRBV5-5 and TRBJ2-7; 9 bases fit TRBD1. The CDR3 consists of 15 residues. The germline CDR1 and CDR2 sequences are SGHKS and YYEKEE (reference sequence). Germline trimming cut 7 bases from V and 1 base from J; bases unmatched to any gene: 9. CDR3 sequence: CASGLWGQGSYEQYF. DNA of the CDR3: TGTGCCAGCGGGTTGTGGGGACAGGGTTCCTACGAGCAGTACTTC.

The J gene is TRBJ1-1, the V gene TRBV7-9; a possible D gene is TRBD1 (5 bases). Germline CDR1 is SEHNR and CDR2 is FQNEAQ (reference sequence). The CDR3 spans 15 residues. The V end lost 2 bases, the J end lost 4 bases, and 14 bases lay between the germline ends. CDR3 region: CASSLTGDKSTEAFF. The CDR3, as DNA: TGTGCCAGCAGCTTAACGGGGGATAAGAGCACTGAAGCTTTCTTT.

CDR3 sequence reads: CASSPTGSNTEAFF. The CDR3 DNA reads TGTGCCAGCTCACCGACAGGGTCGAACACTGAAGCTTTCTTT. This chain links TRBV18 with TRBJ1-1, with 7 positions matching TRBD1. CDR3 length: 14 amino acids. V dropped 3 bases and J dropped 1; count of bases not matched to a gene: 2. The germline gives CDR1 KGHSH, CDR2 LQKENI.

V gene TRBV7-2 combines with J gene TRBJ2-1; 12 positions agree with TRBD1. CDR1 SGHTA and CDR2 FQGNSA come from the germline V gene. CDR3 length: 15 residues. Trimming at V came to 5 bases and at J to 6 bases, leaving 5 bases not matched to a gene. In nucleotides, the CDR3 is TGTGCCAGCAGCCCCGGGACAGGGGGCTTCAATGAGCAGTTCTTC. Amino acids: CASSPGTGGFNEQFF. Variable domain in full (rest from reference TRBV7-2 and TRBJ2-1): GAGVSQSPSNKVTEKGKDVELRCDPISGHTALYWYRQSLGQGLEFLIYFQGNSAPDKSGLPSDRFSAERTGGSVSTLTIQRTQQEDSAVYLCASSPGTGGFNEQFFGPGTRLTVL.

CDR3 in DNA: TGTGCCAGCAGCACAGGGCTTAATCAGCCCCAGCATTTT. Encoded protein: CASSTGLNQPQHF. The rearrangement links TRBV12-3 or TRBV12-4 to TRBJ1-5, with a tentative D call TRBD1 (6 bases). The CDR3 sequence is 13 residues long. The ends were cut back, 6 bases at V and 4 bases at J, with 10 bases in the middle.

The chain has TRBV3-1 (or the pseudogene TRBV3-2) and TRBJ1-1; perhaps TRBD1 as D (6 bases). V gave up 2 bases and J gave up 1 base, with 8 bases separating them. The germline gives CDR1 LGHDT, CDR2 YNNKEL (reference sequence). CDR3 length: 14 amino acids. The CDR3 bases are TGTGCCAGCAGCCAATGGACAGCGAACACTGAAGCTTTCTTT. It is translated as CASSQWTANTEAFF.

The chain carries TRBV10-3 and TRBJ2-3; TRBD2 matches at 7 bases. Germline loops: CDR1 ENHRY, CDR2 SYGVKD. CDR3 length: 12 amino acids. Trimming at V came to 8 bases and at J to 5 bases, leaving 4 bases not matched to a gene. Here the CDR3 reads CAIGVAGDTQYF. The CDR3 nucleotides are TGTGCCATCGGAGTAGCGGGAGATACGCAGTATTTT.

V gene TRBV18 combines with J gene TRBJ2-5, with a weak D call TRBD1 (5 bases). The CDR3 has 14 amino acids. Trimming shortened V by 4 bases and J by 2 bases, and 11 bases separated the two germline ends. CDR1 is KGHSH, CDR2 LQKENI, per germline. CDR3 amino acids: CASSRTGPQETQYF. CDR3 nucleotides: TGTGCCAGCTCACGAACAGGACCTCAAGAGACCCAGTACTTC.

This clone has a single count. The V call is TRBV27, the J call TRBJ1-5; D perhaps matches TRBD1 (6 bases). Trimming pared 0 bases from V and 2 bases from J, leaving 11 bases between. CDR1 MNHEY and CDR2 SMNVEV come from the germline V gene (reference sequence). The CDR3 has 16 amino acids. The chain's CDR3 is CASSLSAGVGNQPQHF. As DNA, the CDR3 is TGTGCCAGCAGTTTATCGGCAGGGGTGGGCAATCAGCCCCAGCATTTT.